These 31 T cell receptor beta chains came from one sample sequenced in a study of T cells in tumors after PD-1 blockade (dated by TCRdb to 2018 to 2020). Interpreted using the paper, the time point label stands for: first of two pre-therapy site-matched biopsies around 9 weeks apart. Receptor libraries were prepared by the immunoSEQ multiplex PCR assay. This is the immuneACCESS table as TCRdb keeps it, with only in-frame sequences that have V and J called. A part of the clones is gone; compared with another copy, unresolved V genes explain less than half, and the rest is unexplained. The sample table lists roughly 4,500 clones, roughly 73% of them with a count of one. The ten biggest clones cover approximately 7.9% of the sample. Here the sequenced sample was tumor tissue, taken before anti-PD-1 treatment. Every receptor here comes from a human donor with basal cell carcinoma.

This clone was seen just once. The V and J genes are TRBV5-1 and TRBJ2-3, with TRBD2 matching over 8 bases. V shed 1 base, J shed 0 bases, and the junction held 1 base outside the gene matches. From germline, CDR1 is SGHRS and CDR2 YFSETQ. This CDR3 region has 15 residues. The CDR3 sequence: CASSLKRGSTDTQYF. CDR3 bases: TGCGCCAGCAGCTTGAAGCGGGGGAGCACAGATACGCAGTATTTT.

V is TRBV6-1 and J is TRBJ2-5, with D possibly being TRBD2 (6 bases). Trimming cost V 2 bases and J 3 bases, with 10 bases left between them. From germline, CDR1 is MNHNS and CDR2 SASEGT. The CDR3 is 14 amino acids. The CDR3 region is CASSERDLKETQYF. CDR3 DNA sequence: TGTGCCAGCAGTGAACGGGACTTAAAAGAGACCCAGTACTTC.

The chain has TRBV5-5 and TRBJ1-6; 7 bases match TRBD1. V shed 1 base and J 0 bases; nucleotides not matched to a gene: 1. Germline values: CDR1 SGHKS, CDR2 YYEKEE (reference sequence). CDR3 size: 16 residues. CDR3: CASSLQGGSYNSPLHF. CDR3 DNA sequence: TGTGCCAGCAGCTTGCAGGGGGGCTCCTATAATTCACCCCTCCACTTT.

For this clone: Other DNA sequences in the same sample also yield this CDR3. CDR3 sequence: CASSLGSEDGYTF. The CDR3 region has the DNA TGTGCCAGCAGCTTGGGATCGGAGGATGGCTACACCTTC. The chain recombines TRBV5-6 with TRBJ1-2, with D unresolved. The germline gives CDR1 SGHDT, CDR2 YYEEEE. The CDR3 extends over 13 amino acids. Trimming pared 0 bases from V and 6 bases from J, leaving 9 bases between.

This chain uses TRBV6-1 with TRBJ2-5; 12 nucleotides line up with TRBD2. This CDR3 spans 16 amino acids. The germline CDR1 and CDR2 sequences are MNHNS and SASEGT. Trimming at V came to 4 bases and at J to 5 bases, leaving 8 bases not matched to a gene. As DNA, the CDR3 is TGTGCCAGCAGTGCCGCTAGCGGGGGGGCTCGGGAGACCCAGTACTTC. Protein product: CASSAASGGARETQYF.

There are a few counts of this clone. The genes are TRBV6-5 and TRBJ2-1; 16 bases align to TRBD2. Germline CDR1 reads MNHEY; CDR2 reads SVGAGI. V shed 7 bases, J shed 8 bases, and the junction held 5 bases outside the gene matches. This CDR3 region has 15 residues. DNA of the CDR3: TGTGCCAGCACTAAGGGGACTAGCGGGGGGGATGAGCAGTTCTTC. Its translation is CASTKGTSGGDEQFF.

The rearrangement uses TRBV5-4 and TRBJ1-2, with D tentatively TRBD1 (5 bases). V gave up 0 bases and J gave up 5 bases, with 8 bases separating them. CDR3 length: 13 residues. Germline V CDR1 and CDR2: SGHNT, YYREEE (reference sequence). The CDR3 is CASSLEQEYGYTF. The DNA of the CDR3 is TGTGCCAGCAGCTTGGAACAGGAGTATGGCTACACCTTC.

The CDR3 nucleotides are TGTGCCAGCAGCTTAGTGACGTCTGGTAATTCACCCCTCCACTTT. Translation: CASSLVTSGNSPLHF. The rearrangement links TRBV7-2 to TRBJ1-6; D unclear. The CDR3 contains 15 residues. Trimming cost V 1 base and J 6 bases, with 10 bases left between them. The germline gives CDR1 SGHTA, CDR2 FQGNSA.

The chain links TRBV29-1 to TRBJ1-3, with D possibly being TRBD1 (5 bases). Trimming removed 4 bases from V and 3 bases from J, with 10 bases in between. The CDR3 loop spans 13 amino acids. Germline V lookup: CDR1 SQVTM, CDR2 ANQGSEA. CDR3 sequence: CSVVSGIGNTIYF. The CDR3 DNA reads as TGCAGCGTTGTGTCAGGGATTGGAAACACCATATATTTT.

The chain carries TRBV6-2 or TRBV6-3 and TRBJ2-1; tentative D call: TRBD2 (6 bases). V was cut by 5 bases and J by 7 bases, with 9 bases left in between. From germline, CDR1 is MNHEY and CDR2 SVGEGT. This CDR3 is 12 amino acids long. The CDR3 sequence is CASSRELNEQFF. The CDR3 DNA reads TGTGCCAGCAGTCGGGAGCTGAATGAGCAGTTCTTC.

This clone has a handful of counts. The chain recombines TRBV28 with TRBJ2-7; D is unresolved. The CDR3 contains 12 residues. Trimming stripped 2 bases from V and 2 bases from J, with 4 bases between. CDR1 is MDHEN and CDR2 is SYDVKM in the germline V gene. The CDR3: CASSLGAYEQYF. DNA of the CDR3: TGTGCCAGCAGTTTAGGGGCCTACGAGCAGTACTTC.

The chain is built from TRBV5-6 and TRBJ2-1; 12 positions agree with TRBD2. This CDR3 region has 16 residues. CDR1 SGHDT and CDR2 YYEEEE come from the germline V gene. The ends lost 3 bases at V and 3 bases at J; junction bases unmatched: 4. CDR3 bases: TGTGCCAGCAGCTCCCCTAGCGGGGGGGTCTACAATGAGCAGTTCTTC. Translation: CASSSPSGGVYNEQFF. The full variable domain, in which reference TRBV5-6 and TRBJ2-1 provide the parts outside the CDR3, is DAGVTQSPTHLIKTRGQQVTLRCSPKSGHDTVSWYQQALGQGPQFIFQYYEEEERQRGNFPDRFSGHQFPNYSSELNVNALLLGDSALYLCASSSPSGGVYNEQFFGPGTRLTVL.

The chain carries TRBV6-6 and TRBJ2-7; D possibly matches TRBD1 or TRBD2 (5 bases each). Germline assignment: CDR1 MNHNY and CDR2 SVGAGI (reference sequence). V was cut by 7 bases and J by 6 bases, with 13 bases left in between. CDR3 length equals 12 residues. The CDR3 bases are TGTGCCAGCAAGGGGACGAGAGGCGAGCAGTACTTC. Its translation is CASKGTRGEQYF.

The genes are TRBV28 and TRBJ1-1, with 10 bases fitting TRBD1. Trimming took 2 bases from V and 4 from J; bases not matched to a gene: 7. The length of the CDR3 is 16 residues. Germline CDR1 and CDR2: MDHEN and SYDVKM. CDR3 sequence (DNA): TGTGCCAGCAGTTTAAGGGGACAGGGGAGAGGCACTGAAGCTTTCTTT. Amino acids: CASSLRGQGRGTEAFF.

In nucleotides, the CDR3 is TGTGCCAGCAACAGGGAGGTCTACGAGCAGTACTTC. Translation: CASNREVYEQYF. The chain carries TRBV2 and TRBJ2-7; D may match TRBD1 or TRBD2 (6 bases each). The CDR3 contains 12 residues. The V gene lost 7 bases and the J gene lost 3 bases, with 10 bases spanning the gap. Germline CDR1 SNHLY, CDR2 FYNNEI.

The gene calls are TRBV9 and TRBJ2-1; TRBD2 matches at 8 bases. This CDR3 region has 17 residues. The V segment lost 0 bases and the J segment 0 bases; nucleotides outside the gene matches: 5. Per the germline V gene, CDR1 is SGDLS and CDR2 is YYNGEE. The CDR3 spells CASSVDGSGGSYNEQFF. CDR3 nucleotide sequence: TGTGCCAGCAGCGTAGACGGGAGCGGGGGCTCCTACAATGAGCAGTTCTTC.

The CDR3 loop reads CASSYYLGGPAEKLFF. In DNA form, the CDR3 reads TGTGCCAGCAGTTATTATTTGGGAGGGCCGGCGGAAAAACTGTTTTTT. The rearrangement links TRBV6-5 to TRBJ1-4; D gene unclear. Trimming removed 3 bases at V and 8 bases at J, with 19 bases between. This CDR3 contains 16 residues. Germline-derived CDR1 and CDR2 are MNHEY and SVGAGI.

The CDR3 DNA sequence: TGTGCCAGCAGTGAAAGACAGGTGAATGGCTACACCTTC. It encodes CASSERQVNGYTF. The rearrangement links TRBV2 to TRBJ1-2; a possible D gene is TRBD1 (6 bases). V lost 2 bases and J 6 bases, leaving 10 bases between the germline ends. Germline loops: CDR1 SNHLY, CDR2 FYNNEI. CDR3 length: 13 amino acids.

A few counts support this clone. As DNA, the CDR3 is TGTGCCAGCAGGAGCGGTCAGCCCCAGCATTTT. It encodes CASRSGQPQHF. The V and J genes are TRBV2 and TRBJ1-5, with unresolved D. CDR3 length: 11 residues. V lost 6 bases and J lost 6, with 6 bases in between. The germline CDR1 and CDR2 sequences are SNHLY and FYNNEI.

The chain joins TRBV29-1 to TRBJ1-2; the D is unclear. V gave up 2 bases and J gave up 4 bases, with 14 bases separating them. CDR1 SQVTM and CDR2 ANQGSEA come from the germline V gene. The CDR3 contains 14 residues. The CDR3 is CSVEMPAFSYGYTF. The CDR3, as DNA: TGCAGCGTTGAAATGCCAGCGTTTTCCTATGGCTACACCTTC.

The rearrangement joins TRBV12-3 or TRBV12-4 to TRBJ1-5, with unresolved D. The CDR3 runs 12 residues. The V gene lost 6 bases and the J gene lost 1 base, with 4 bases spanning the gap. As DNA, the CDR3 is TGTGCCAGCAGGATCAGCAATCAGCCCCAGCATTTT. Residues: CASRISNQPQHF.

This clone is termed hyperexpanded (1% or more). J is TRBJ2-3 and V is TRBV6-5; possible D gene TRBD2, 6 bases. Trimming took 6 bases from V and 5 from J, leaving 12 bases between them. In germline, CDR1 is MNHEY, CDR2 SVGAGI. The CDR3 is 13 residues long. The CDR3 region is CASSSGLLDTQYF. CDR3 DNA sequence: TGTGCCAGCAGCTCAGGACTACTAGATACGCAGTATTTT.

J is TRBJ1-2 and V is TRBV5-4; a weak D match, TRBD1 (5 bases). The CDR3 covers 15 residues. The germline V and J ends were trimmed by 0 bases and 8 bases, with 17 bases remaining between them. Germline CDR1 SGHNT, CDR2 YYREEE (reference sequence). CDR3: CASSLAVAGTQGYTF. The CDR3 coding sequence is TGTGCCAGCAGCTTGGCCGTAGCCGGGACGCAGGGCTACACCTTC.

DNA for the CDR3: TGTGCCAGTACCAGGCCAGGGTATATGACTGAAGCTTTCTTT. As protein: CASTRPGYMTEAFF. The gene calls are TRBV19 and TRBJ1-1, with D tentatively TRBD1 (5 bases). Germline CDR1 and CDR2: LNHDA and SQIVND (reference sequence). Trimming took off 7 bases at V and 5 bases at J, with 17 bases between the two ends. The CDR3 runs to 14 residues. The whole variable domain, remainder taken from reference TRBV19 and TRBJ1-1, is DGGITQSPKYLFRKEGQNVTLSCEQNLNHDAMYWYRQDPGQGLRLIYYSQIVNDFQKGDIAEGYSVSREKKESFPLTVTSAQKNPTAFYLCASTRPGYMTEAFFGQGTRLTVV.

This CDR3 reads CASSPTTGIVRYEQYF. The CDR3 region has the DNA TGTGCCAGCTCACCTACGACAGGGATCGTCCGCTACGAGCAGTACTTC. The genes are TRBV18 and TRBJ2-7; 7 bases line up with TRBD1. V dropped 3 bases and J dropped 3; count of bases not matched to a gene: 11. This CDR3 comprises 16 residues. Germline CDR1 is KGHSH and CDR2 is LQKENI.

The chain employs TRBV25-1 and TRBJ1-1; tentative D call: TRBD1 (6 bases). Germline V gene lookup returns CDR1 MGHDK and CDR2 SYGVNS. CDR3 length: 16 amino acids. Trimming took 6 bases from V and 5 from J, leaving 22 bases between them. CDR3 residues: CASRRTGTRAATEAFF. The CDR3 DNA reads TGTGCCAGCAGACGAACAGGGACTAGAGCTGCGACTGAAGCTTTCTTT.

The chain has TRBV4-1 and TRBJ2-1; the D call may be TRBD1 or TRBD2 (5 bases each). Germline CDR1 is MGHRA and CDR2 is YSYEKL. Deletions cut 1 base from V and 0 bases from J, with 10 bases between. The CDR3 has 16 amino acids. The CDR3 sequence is CASSQVPGSSYNEQFF. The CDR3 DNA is TGCGCCAGCAGCCAAGTTCCAGGGAGCTCCTACAATGAGCAGTTCTTC.

For the CDR3, the DNA is TGCGCCAGCAGCGAGAGGGGCGAGCAGTACTTC. Amino acid sequence: CASSERGEQYF. V gene TRBV5-1 combines with J gene TRBJ2-5, with D perhaps assigned TRBD1 or TRBD2 (5 bases each). The tail of the sequence fits TRBJ2-7 better, so the J call may be wrong. Germline lookup yields CDR1 SGHRS and CDR2 YFSETQ. This CDR3 contains 11 residues.

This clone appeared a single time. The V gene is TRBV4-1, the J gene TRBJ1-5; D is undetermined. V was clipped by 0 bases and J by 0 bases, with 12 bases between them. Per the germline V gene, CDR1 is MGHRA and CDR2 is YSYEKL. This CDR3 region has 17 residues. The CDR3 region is CASSQDSAINSNQPQHF. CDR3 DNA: TGCGCCAGCAGCCAAGATTCCGCAATCAATAGCAATCAGCCCCAGCATTTT.

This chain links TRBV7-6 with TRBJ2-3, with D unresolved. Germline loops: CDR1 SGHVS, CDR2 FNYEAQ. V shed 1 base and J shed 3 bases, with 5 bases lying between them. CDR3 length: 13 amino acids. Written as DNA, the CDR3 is TGTGCCAGCAGCTTAGGTGTGACAGATACGCAGTATTTT. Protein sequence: CASSLGVTDTQYF.

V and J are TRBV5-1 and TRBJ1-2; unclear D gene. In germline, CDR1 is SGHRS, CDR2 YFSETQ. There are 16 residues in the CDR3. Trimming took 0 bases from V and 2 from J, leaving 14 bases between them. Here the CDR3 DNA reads TGCGCCAGCAGCTTGGAAGGGCGGTCCCAGAACTATGGCTACACCTTC. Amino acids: CASSLEGRSQNYGYTF. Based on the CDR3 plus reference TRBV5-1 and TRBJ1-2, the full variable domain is KAGVTQTPRYLIKTRGQQVTLSCSPISGHRSVSWYQQTPGQGLQFLFEYFSETQRNKGNFPGRFSGRQFSNSRSEMNVSTLELGDSALYLCASSLEGRSQNYGYTFGSGTRLTVV.